A selection of T cell receptor beta chains follows, all from one sample in a study of T cells in localized non-small cell lung cancer. Using immunoSEQ multiplex PCR, the repertoire was profiled, and TCRdb retains in-frame clones only, with some absent. The sample has roughly 86,000 clones, just under 85% seen once. This specimen consisted of peripheral blood, obtained before any cancer treatment. The source is a man aged 40 to 70 with stage I lung adenocarcinoma. CDR3s include the opening cysteine and the closing phenylalanine or tryptophan. A D gene is named only where the DNA matches it firmly. Size tells how often a clone was seen (once, few, many) or the class of an expanded clone, and some rows leave it out.

clone_size: NA; d_call: NA; j_call: TRBJ1-2; v_call: TRBV27; cdr3_aa: CASSLTAGIGDGYTF; cdr3_nt: TGTGCCAGCAGTTTAACTGCCGGTATCGGTGATGGCTACACCTTC
clone_size: NA; d_call: NA; j_call: TRBJ2-7; v_call: TRBV6-6; cdr3_aa: CASSKGVLTYEQYF; cdr3_nt: TGTGCCAGCAGTAAGGGAGTCCTTACCTACGAGCAGTACTTC
clone_size: once; d_call: TRBD1; j_call: TRBJ2-3; v_call: TRBV2; cdr3_aa: CASSSRDRGRVGTDTQYF; cdr3_nt: TGTGCCAGCAGTAGCCGGGACAGGGGGCGCGTCGGCACAGATACGCAGTATTTT
clone_size: NA; d_call: NA; j_call: TRBJ2-7; v_call: TRBV6-5; cdr3_aa: CASSYSLDYEQYF; cdr3_nt: TGTGCCAGCAGTTACTCTTTGGACTACGAGCAGTACTTC
clone_size: NA; d_call: TRBD1; j_call: TRBJ2-7; v_call: TRBV5-1; cdr3_aa: CASSYRQGNYEQYF; cdr3_nt: TGCGCCAGCAGCTATCGACAGGGTAACTACGAGCAGTACTTC
clone_size: NA; d_call: NA; j_call: TRBJ2-7; v_call: TRBV6-5; cdr3_aa: CASSYSLQNLGYEQYF; cdr3_nt: TGTGCCAGCAGTTACTCGCTGCAGAACCTAGGGTACGAGCAGTACTTC
clone_size: once; d_call: NA; j_call: TRBJ2-5; v_call: TRBV7-2; cdr3_aa: CASSPYNQETQYF; cdr3_nt: TGTGCCAGCAGCCCGTATAACCAAGAGACCCAGTACTTC
clone_size: once; d_call: NA; j_call: TRBJ2-5; v_call: TRBV7-9; cdr3_aa: CASSLAETQYF; cdr3_nt: TGTGCCAGCAGCTTAGCTGAGACCCAGTACTTC
clone_size: NA; d_call: NA; j_call: TRBJ1-2; v_call: TRBV5-1; cdr3_aa: CASRYDSLFGYTF; cdr3_nt: TGCGCCAGCAGATACGACTCGTTATTTGGCTACACCTTC
clone_size: NA; d_call: NA; j_call: TRBJ2-2; v_call: TRBV19; cdr3_aa: CASSPGWAGELFF; cdr3_nt: TGTGCCAGTAGCCCTGGATGGGCCGGGGAGCTGTTTTTT
clone_size: NA; d_call: NA; j_call: TRBJ2-3; v_call: TRBV6-1; cdr3_aa: CAVRDTSTDTQYF; cdr3_nt: TGTGCCGTCCGGGACACTAGCACAGATACGCAGTATTTT
clone_size: NA; d_call: TRBD1; j_call: TRBJ2-7; v_call: TRBV5-5; cdr3_aa: CASSPDGTGPYEQYF; cdr3_nt: TGTGCCAGCAGCCCGGACGGGACAGGGCCCTACGAGCAGTACTTC
clone_size: NA; d_call: NA; j_call: TRBJ2-7; v_call: TRBV5-1; cdr3_aa: CASRPGHALSYEQYF; cdr3_nt: TGCGCCAGCAGACCGGGACACGCACTATCCTACGAGCAGTACTTC
clone_size: few; d_call: NA; j_call: TRBJ2-2; v_call: TRBV7-9; cdr3_aa: CASSPVGDKAGELFF; cdr3_nt: TGTGCCAGCAGCCCAGTGGGGGATAAAGCAGGGGAGCTGTTTTTT
clone_size: NA; d_call: NA; j_call: TRBJ2-1; v_call: TRBV6-5; cdr3_aa: CASSYSGVGYNEQFF; cdr3_nt: TGTGCCAGCAGTTACTCTGGTGTGGGATACAATGAGCAGTTCTTC
clone_size: NA; d_call: NA; j_call: TRBJ2-5; v_call: TRBV6-4; cdr3_aa: CASGQTSPGHQETQYF; cdr3_nt: TGTGCCAGCGGCCAGACTTCTCCGGGACACCAAGAGACCCAGTACTTC
clone_size: NA; d_call: NA; j_call: TRBJ1-3; v_call: TRBV5-1; cdr3_aa: CASSHGLMTNSGNTIYF; cdr3_nt: TGCGCCAGCAGCCATGGACTGATGACGAACTCTGGAAACACCATATATTTT
clone_size: NA; d_call: NA; j_call: TRBJ2-1; v_call: TRBV14; cdr3_aa: CASSQATGYNEQFF; cdr3_nt: TGTGCCAGCAGCCAAGCCACCGGGTACAATGAGCAGTTCTTC
clone_size: once; d_call: TRBD2; j_call: TRBJ2-5; v_call: TRBV7-9; cdr3_aa: CASLSRAGGARETQYF; cdr3_nt: TGTGCCAGCCTTTCTCGGGCGGGAGGGGCGAGAGAGACCCAGTACTTC
clone_size: NA; d_call: TRBD1; j_call: TRBJ1-2; v_call: TRBV10-3; cdr3_aa: CAIGRESEQGYGYTF; cdr3_nt: TGTGCCATCGGAAGGGAGTCGGAACAGGGGTATGGCTACACCTTC
clone_size: NA; d_call: TRBD1; j_call: TRBJ1-5; v_call: TRBV19; cdr3_aa: CASSYRGGNQPQHF; cdr3_nt: TGTGCCAGTAGTTACAGGGGTGGCAATCAGCCCCAGCATTTT
clone_size: NA; d_call: TRBD1; j_call: TRBJ1-5; v_call: TRBV15; cdr3_aa: CATSRESHRGLQPQHF; cdr3_nt: TGTGCCACCAGCAGAGAAAGTCACAGGGGCCTCCAGCCCCAGCATTTT
clone_size: NA; d_call: NA; j_call: TRBJ2-7; v_call: TRBV14; cdr3_aa: CASSQDWGYEQYF; cdr3_nt: TGTGCCAGCAGCCAAGATTGGGGTTACGAGCAGTACTTC
clone_size: NA; d_call: TRBD2; j_call: TRBJ2-5; v_call: TRBV29-1; cdr3_aa: CSVIAGVPETQYF; cdr3_nt: TGCAGCGTGATAGCGGGAGTCCCAGAGACCCAGTACTTC
clone_size: NA; d_call: NA; j_call: TRBJ1-3; v_call: TRBV7-2; cdr3_aa: CASSLEAGLGGNTIYF; cdr3_nt: TGTGCCAGCAGCTTAGAGGCAGGGCTAGGTGGAAACACCATATATTTT
clone_size: once; d_call: TRBD1; j_call: TRBJ1-2; v_call: TRBV18; cdr3_aa: CASSPPTGNGYTF; cdr3_nt: TGTGCCAGCTCACCACCGACAGGGAATGGCTACACCTTC
clone_size: NA; d_call: TRBD2; j_call: TRBJ2-3; v_call: TRBV30; cdr3_aa: CAWSVASGRVWGTDTQYF; cdr3_nt: TGTGCCTGGAGTGTAGCCAGCGGGAGAGTTTGGGGTACAGATACGCAGTATTTT
clone_size: once; d_call: NA; j_call: TRBJ1-1; v_call: TRBV6-5; cdr3_aa: CASSYSRDGEAFF; cdr3_nt: TGTGCCAGCAGTTACTCGAGGGACGGTGAAGCTTTCTTT
clone_size: NA; d_call: NA; j_call: TRBJ2-7; v_call: TRBV5-4; cdr3_aa: CASSSTGRGSYEQYF; cdr3_nt: TGTGCCAGCAGCTCTACCGGAAGGGGGAGCTACGAGCAGTACTTC
clone_size: NA; d_call: NA; j_call: TRBJ2-5; v_call: TRBV18; cdr3_aa: CASSPQTAQETQYF; cdr3_nt: TGTGCCAGCTCACCTCAGACAGCCCAAGAGACCCAGTACTTC
clone_size: NA; d_call: TRBD1; j_call: TRBJ2-1; v_call: TRBV19; cdr3_aa: CASSSPGQGYNEQFF; cdr3_nt: TGTGCCAGTAGTTCCCCGGGACAGGGCTACAATGAGCAGTTCTTC
clone_size: few; d_call: NA; j_call: TRBJ1-1; v_call: TRBV18; cdr3_aa: CASSQARNTEAFF; cdr3_nt: TGTGCCAGCTCTCAAGCTAGGAACACTGAAGCTTTCTTT
clone_size: NA; d_call: NA; j_call: TRBJ1-4; v_call: TRBV28; cdr3_aa: CASSFQQGYEKLFF; cdr3_nt: TGTGCCAGCAGTTTCCAACAGGGTTATGAAAAACTGTTTTTT
clone_size: NA; d_call: NA; j_call: TRBJ2-7; v_call: TRBV21-1; cdr3_aa: CASSERGHEQYF; cdr3_nt: TGTGCCAGCAGTGAACGGGGCCACGAGCAGTACTTC
clone_size: NA; d_call: NA; j_call: TRBJ1-5; v_call: TRBV15; cdr3_aa: CATSRDNQPQHF; cdr3_nt: TGTGCCACCAGCAGAGACAATCAGCCCCAGCATTTT
clone_size: NA; d_call: NA; j_call: TRBJ1-1; v_call: TRBV18; cdr3_aa: CASREVLDTEAFF; cdr3_nt: TGTGCCAGCCGGGAGGTTTTAGACACTGAAGCTTTCTTT
clone_size: once; d_call: TRBD2; j_call: TRBJ2-1; v_call: TRBV5-6; cdr3_aa: CASSFGSSGGNEQFF; cdr3_nt: TGTGCCAGCAGCTTCGGATCTAGCGGGGGAAATGAGCAGTTCTTC
clone_size: NA; d_call: NA; j_call: TRBJ1-2; v_call: TRBV5-5; cdr3_aa: CASSLFLYGYTF; cdr3_nt: TGTGCCAGCAGCTTATTCCTCTATGGCTACACCTTC
clone_size: NA; d_call: TRBD1; j_call: TRBJ2-3; v_call: TRBV5-1; cdr3_aa: CASSLQGINTDTQYF; cdr3_nt: TGCGCCAGCAGCCTACAGGGGATTAACACAGATACGCAGTATTTT
clone_size: NA; d_call: NA; j_call: TRBJ2-3; v_call: TRBV19; cdr3_aa: CASKPWGRSSSTDTQYF; cdr3_nt: TGTGCCAGTAAACCCTGGGGGCGATCCTCTAGCACAGATACGCAGTATTTT
clone_size: NA; d_call: TRBD1; j_call: TRBJ2-3; v_call: TRBV6-1; cdr3_aa: CASRKTGSTDTQYF; cdr3_nt: TGTGCCAGCAGGAAGACAGGGAGCACAGATACGCAGTATTTT
clone_size: NA; d_call: NA; j_call: TRBJ1-2; v_call: TRBV6-1; cdr3_aa: CASSAREMGYTF; cdr3_nt: TGTGCCAGCAGTGCGCGGGAAATGGGATACACCTTC
clone_size: NA; d_call: TRBD2; j_call: TRBJ2-7; v_call: TRBV19; cdr3_aa: CASRPIAGAVDEQYF; cdr3_nt: TGTGCCAGTAGACCGATAGCGGGAGCCGTGGACGAGCAGTACTTC
clone_size: NA; d_call: NA; j_call: TRBJ2-7; v_call: TRBV18; cdr3_aa: CASSREIGFGEQYF; cdr3_nt: TGTGCCAGCTCAAGGGAGATCGGATTTGGCGAGCAGTACTTC